This T cell receptor (beta chain) comes out of a study of T cells in Graves' hyperthyroidism and ophthalmopathy (dated by TCRdb to the late 2010s). About the investigation overall: Peripheral blood samples were taken at initial diagnosis, before any treatment was given. TCR V-J signatures able to tell the groups apart were searched for in a discovery cohort of around 95 patients, of whom more than 40 had Graves' ophthalmopathy and roughly 57 had stable Graves' hyperthyroidism. Whether ophthalmopathy could be predicted prospectively was tested in an independent validation cohort made up of approximately 19 hyperthyroidism patients plus 17 patients who later progressed to ophthalmopathy. The approximately 98 discovery patients were randomly divided into training and test sets at a 7:3 ratio. In about 6 Graves' hyperthyroidism patients, the study also compared T-cell repertoires from thyroid tissue with T-cell repertoires from blood. After sampling, hyperthyroidism patients received methimazole starting at 30 mg daily, and ophthalmopathy patients received high-dose intravenous methylprednisolone. TCR Vbeta CDR3 sequencing of roughly 140 peripheral blood samples (over 40 ophthalmopathy, roughly 74 hyperthyroidism and roughly 17 progressor patients) is reported in the paper.

Hyperthyroidism patients were newly diagnosed, with disease duration under 2 months, and aged 18 to 65 years. Exclusion was applied to patients with uncontrolled infections, other autoimmune diseases, pregnancy or lactation. Diagnoses relied on clinical symptoms, serum thyroxine and TRAb, thyroid ultrasound and orbital computed tomography. Blood from progressor patients was collected at the time of first diagnosis with hyperthyroidism, before any ophthalmopathy symptoms had appeared. PBMCs were separated from roughly 9.6 ml of fresh peripheral blood using Ficoll-Paque density gradient centrifugation. Progressor patients were first diagnosed with Graves' hyperthyroidism and then developed ophthalmopathy during follow-up. Total RNA was extracted using Trizol reagent, and RNA quality was assessed on an Agilent 2100 Bioanalyzer. Looking up the germline V gene (reference sequence) yields CDR1 DFQATT and CDR2 SNEGSKA. The CDR3 covers 14 residues, taking in both the cysteine and the phenylalanine. The kept DNA is CDR3 alone, 42 bases in frame from the first base. At the junction V is shortened by 0 bases and J by 4 bases; bases outside the gene matches: 3.

The TCR beta CDR3 regions were amplified from the RNA transcripts. The first round of RT-PCR for the TCR CDR3 was performed with the HTBI primer set and the Qiagen OneStep RT-PCR kit. The libraries were constructed in a second round of multiplex PCR and then size-selected and purified. Paired-end sequencing of the libraries was performed with 100 bp reads on an Illumina HiSeq2000. Regarding the original processing steps: SOAPnuke was used to process the raw data, throwing out any read that contained adapters or uncalled bases, had a mean Phred below 15, or lacked an exact constant-primer or identifier match. COPE v1.2.5 was used to merge the high-quality paired reads, and each unique nucleotide sequence was defined as a clonotype. Clonotypes were aligned to IMGT TRBV, TRBD and TRBJ reference segments using MiTCR v1.1. Analysis was restricted to V-J combinations with a frequency above 0.0001, which covered about 99% of repertoires. The TCS score was defined as the ratio of F50 (clonal expansion) to E x V (chaos), calculated using BLOSUM62-based TCRdist between CDR3 peptides within each V-J. Welch's t-statistics and random forest reduced roughly 530 V-J features to 10 to 15, which were used in a naive Bayes classifier (R e1071). The raw public reads went through TCRdb reprocessing: fastp at Q25, MiXCR clone calling, in-frame beta chains kept. When rows share a CDR3 protein, they turn into one entry using the most common DNA and genes. For this entry, the V and J calls and clone size follow TCRdb and not the study's own pipeline. This sample comprises more than 300,000 distinct CDR3 sequences, about 15% of them detected only once. The ten biggest clones cover 30% to 40% of the sample.

Broad study findings and their caveats: In validation, progression to ophthalmopathy was predicted by the model with approximately 67% sensitivity and 72.22% specificity, a median of approximately 6.5 months before onset. A 13 V-J signature model separated ophthalmopathy from stable hyperthyroidism, with approximately 86% sensitivity and roughly 81% specificity in cross-validation and 80%/75% in testing. Blood samples also contained most of the expanded thyroid clonotypes (frequency above 0.001), which suggests that blood repertoires may reflect thyroid immune responses. Sample size was not statistically predetermined, and investigators were not blinded to group allocation.

This clonotype was seen at least ten times. No cognate antigen has been identified for it. No base quality information exists; no much larger clone differs at one position. Input material: blood. This clonotype originated in a woman aged 25 to 39 with Graves' hyperthyroidism that later progressed to Graves' ophthalmopathy. The receptor chain draws on TRBV20-1 and TRBJ2-7; TRBD2 aligns with 10 central bases. The DNA sequence is TGCAGTGCTAGAGACCAGCGGGAGGGATACGAGCAGTACTTC. It translates as CSARDQREGYEQYF.